The sequence of this T cell receptor beta chain was determined in a study of technical replicates of blood from a few donors. The trim removed 5 bases at V and 1 base at J, leaving 6 bases unmatched. This CDR3 region has 15 residues. In germline, CDR1 is SGHTA, CDR2 FQGNSA. Assay: immunoSEQ multiplex PCR; the TCRdb copy retains only in-frame clones and omits some. The repertoire has about 56,000 clones, over 90% of them found once; the top ten carry 3% to 3.5%. Sequenced material: PBMCs. The chain carries TRBV7-2 and TRBJ2-7; 9 nucleotides match TRBD1. The receptor was derived from a human donor in good health. Some clones in this sample may be carry-over from other donors' samples. The chain's CDR3 is CASSRAGTGSYEQYF. The CDR3 nucleotides read TGTGCCAGCAGCCGTGCCGGGACAGGGTCCTACGAGCAGTACTTC.